This TCR beta chain was identified during a study of cytomegalovirus exposure and HLA in healthy donors. Findings and limits, study-wide: Near-uniform donor sequencing depth was presumed by presence/absence analyses. Association of a missense DCLRE1C variant with TCR beta V- and J-gene trimming was reported in a later analysis. In a later analysis, DRB1 alleles had the most associated TCRs; HLA-C alleles the fewest.

The PCR made use of 60 Vbeta and 13 Jbeta primers. Libraries were prepared by immunoSEQ multiplex PCR; TCRdb keeps only in-frame clonotypes and omits some of them. The top ten hold 1.8% of the sample, which has about 150,000 clones, more than 7.5% seen once. This clone was counted between two and nine times. Antigen specificity is unknown. The CDR3 is made up of 15 amino acids. Germline loops: CDR1 LGHNT, CDR2 FRNRAP. The V gene lost 1 base and the J gene lost 0 bases, with 7 bases spanning the gap. The rearrangement uses TRBV12-5 and TRBJ1-5; D gene unclear. Sequencing input: PBMCs. The receptor comes from a man aged 50-59 years in good health and CMV-seronegative. CDR3 in amino acids: CASGLGRNSNQPQHF. The CDR3 bases are TGTGCTAGTGGTTTGGGGCGGAATAGCAATCAGCCCCAGCATTTT.